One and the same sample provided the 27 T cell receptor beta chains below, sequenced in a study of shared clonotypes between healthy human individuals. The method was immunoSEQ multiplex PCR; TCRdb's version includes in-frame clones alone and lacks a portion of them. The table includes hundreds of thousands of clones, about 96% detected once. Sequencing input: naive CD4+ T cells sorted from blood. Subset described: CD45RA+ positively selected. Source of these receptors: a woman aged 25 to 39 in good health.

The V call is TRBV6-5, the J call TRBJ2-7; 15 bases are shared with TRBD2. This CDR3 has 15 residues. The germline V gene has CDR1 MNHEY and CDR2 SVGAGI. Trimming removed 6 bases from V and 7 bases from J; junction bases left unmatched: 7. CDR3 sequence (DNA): TGTGCCAGCAGGGGGGGGACTAGCGGGAGGAATGAGCAGTACTTC. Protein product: CASRGGTSGRNEQYF.

CDR3 protein: CASSLGGTTNYGYTF. For the CDR3, the DNA is TGTGCCAGCAGCTTGGGGGGGACGACTAACTATGGCTACACCTTC. The rearrangement uses TRBV7-2 and TRBJ1-2, with a weak D call TRBD1 (5 bases). Trimming cost V 3 bases and J 0 bases, with 11 bases left between them. The CDR3 totals 15 residues. Per the germline V gene, CDR1 is SGHTA and CDR2 is FQGNSA.

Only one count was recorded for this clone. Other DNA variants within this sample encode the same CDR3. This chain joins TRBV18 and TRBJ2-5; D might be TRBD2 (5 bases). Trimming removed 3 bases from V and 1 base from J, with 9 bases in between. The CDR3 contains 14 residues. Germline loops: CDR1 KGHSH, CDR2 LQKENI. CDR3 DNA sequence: TGTGCCAGCTCACCGACCGGGATCCAAGAGACCCAGTACTTC. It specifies CASSPTGIQETQYF.

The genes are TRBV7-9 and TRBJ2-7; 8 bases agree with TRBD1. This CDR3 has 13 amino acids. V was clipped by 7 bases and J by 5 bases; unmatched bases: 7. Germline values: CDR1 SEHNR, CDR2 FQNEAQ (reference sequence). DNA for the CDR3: TGTGCCAGCAAACCCACAGGGGGGAACGAGCAGTACTTC. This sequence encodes CASKPTGGNEQYF.

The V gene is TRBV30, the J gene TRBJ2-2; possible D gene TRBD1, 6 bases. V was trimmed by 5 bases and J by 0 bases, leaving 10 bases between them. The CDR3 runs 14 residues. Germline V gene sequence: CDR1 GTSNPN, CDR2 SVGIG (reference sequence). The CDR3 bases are TGTGCCTGGTTGGACAGCGCGAACACCGGGGAGCTGTTTTTT. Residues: CAWLDSANTGELFF.

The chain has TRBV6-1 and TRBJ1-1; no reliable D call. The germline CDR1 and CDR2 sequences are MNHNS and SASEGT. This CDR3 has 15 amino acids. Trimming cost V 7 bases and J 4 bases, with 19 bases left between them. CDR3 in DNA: TGTGCCAGCACGCCCCCGCCCGGGCGGGGCACTGAAGCTTTCTTT. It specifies CASTPPPGRGTEAFF.

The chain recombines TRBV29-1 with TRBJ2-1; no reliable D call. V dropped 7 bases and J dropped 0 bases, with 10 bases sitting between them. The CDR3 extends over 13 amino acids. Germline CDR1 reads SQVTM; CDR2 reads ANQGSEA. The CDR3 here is CSAKTSSYNEQFF. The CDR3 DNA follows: TGCAGCGCGAAAACGAGCTCCTACAATGAGCAGTTCTTC.

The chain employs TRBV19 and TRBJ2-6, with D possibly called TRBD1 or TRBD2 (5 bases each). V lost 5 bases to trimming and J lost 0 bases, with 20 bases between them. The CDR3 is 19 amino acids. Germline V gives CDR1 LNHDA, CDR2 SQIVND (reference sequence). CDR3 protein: CASSPLPGRPASGANVLTF. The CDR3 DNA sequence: TGTGCCAGTAGTCCACTCCCGGGACGCCCTGCCTCTGGGGCCAACGTCCTGACTTTC.

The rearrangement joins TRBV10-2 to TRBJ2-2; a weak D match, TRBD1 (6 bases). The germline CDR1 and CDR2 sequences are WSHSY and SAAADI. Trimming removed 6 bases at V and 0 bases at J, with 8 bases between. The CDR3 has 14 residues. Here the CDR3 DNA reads TGCGCCAGCAGCCGACAGGCGAACACCGGGGAGCTGTTTTTT. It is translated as CASSRQANTGELFF.

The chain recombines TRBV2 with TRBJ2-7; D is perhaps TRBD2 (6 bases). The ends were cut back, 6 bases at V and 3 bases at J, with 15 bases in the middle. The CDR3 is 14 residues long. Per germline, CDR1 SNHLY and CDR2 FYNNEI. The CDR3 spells CASRGLFGSYEQYF. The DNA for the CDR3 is TGTGCCAGCAGGGGCCTGTTCGGGAGCTACGAGCAGTACTTC.

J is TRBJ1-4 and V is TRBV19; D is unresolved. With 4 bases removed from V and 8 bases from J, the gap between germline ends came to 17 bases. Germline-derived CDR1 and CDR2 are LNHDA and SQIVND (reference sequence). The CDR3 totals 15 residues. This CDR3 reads CASSTERGFEEKLFF. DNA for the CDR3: TGTGCCAGTAGTACAGAACGAGGGTTCGAGGAAAAACTGTTTTTT.

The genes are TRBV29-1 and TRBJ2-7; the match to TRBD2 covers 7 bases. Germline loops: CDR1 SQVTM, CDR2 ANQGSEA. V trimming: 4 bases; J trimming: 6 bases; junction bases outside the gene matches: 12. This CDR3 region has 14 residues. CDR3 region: CSVVGGSTTFEQYF. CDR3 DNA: TGCAGCGTTGTGGGCGGGAGTACGACTTTCGAGCAGTACTTC.

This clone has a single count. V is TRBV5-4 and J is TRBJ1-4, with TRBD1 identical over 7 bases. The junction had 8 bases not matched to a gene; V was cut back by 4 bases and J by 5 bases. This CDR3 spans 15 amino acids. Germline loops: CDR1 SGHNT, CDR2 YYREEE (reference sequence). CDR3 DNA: TGTGCCAGCAGCCACCGGGACAGAGGGAATGAAAAACTGTTTTTT. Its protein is CASSHRDRGNEKLFF.

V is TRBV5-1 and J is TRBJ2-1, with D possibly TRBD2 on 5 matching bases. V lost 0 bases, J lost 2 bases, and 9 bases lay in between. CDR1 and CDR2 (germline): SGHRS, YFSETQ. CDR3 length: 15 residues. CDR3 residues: CASSLAPTTYNEQFF. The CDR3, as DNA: TGCGCCAGCAGCTTGGCCCCGACTACCTACAATGAGCAGTTCTTC.

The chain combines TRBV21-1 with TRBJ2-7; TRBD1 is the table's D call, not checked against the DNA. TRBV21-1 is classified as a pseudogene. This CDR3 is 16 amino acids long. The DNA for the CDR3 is TGTGCCAGCAGCAAAGATCACAGGCCCTCGCTTAACGAGCAGTACTTC. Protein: CASSKDHRPSLNEQYF.

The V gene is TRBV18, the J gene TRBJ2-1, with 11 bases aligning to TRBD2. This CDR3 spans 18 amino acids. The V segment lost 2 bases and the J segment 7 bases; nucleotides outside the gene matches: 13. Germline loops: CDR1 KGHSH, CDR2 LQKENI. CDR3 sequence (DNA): TGTGCCAGCTCACCAGGAACTAGCGGGAGTAGGTCCGGGAATGAGCAGTTCTTC. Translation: CASSPGTSGSRSGNEQFF.

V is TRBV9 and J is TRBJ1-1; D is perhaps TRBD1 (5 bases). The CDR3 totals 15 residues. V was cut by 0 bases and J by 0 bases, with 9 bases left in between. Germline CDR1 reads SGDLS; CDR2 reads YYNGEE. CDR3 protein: CASSVGMDMNTEAFF. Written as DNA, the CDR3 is TGTGCCAGCAGCGTAGGGATGGACATGAACACTGAAGCTTTCTTT. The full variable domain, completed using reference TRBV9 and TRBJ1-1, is DSGVTQTPKHLITATGQRVTLRCSPRSGDLSVYWYQQSLDQGLQFLIQYYNGEERAKGNILERFSAQQFPDLHSELNLSSLELGDSALYFCASSVGMDMNTEAFFGQGTRLTVV.

The CDR3 DNA sequence: TGCGCCAGCAGCACAGACGGGACACCCTACGAGCAGTACTTC. This sequence encodes CASSTDGTPYEQYF. This chain uses TRBV5-1 with TRBJ2-7, with D possibly being TRBD1 (6 bases). From germline, CDR1 is SGHRS and CDR2 YFSETQ. V was cut by 4 bases and J by 2 bases, with 13 bases left in between. The CDR3 spans 14 residues.

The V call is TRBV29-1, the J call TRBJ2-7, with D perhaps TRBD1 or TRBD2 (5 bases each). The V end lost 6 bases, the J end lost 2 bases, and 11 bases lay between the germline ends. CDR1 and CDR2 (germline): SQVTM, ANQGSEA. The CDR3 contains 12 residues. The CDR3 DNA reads TGCAGCGTGGGGACGGCGACCTACGAGCAGTACTTC. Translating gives CSVGTATYEQYF.

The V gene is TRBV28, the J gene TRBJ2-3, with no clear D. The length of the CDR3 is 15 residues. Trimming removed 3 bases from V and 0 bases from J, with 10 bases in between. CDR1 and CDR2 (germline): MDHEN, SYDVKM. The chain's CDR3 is CASSLAADSTDTQYF. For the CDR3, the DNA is TGTGCCAGCAGTTTGGCTGCGGATAGCACAGATACGCAGTATTTT.

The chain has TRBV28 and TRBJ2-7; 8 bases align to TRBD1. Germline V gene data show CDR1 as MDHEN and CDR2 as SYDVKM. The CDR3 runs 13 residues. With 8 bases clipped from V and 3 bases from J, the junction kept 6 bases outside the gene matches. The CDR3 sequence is CASLGQGYYEQYF. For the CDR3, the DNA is TGTGCCAGCCTTGGACAGGGTTACTACGAGCAGTACTTC.

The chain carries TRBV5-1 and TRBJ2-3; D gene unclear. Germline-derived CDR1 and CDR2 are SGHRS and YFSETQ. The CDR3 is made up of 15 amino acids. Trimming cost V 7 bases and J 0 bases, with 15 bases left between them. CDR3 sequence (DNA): TGCGCCAGCGCAACCCAGGAACTCAGCACAGATACGCAGTATTTT. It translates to CASATQELSTDTQYF. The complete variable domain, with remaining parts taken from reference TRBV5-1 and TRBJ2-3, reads KAGVTQTPRYLIKTRGQQVTLSCSPISGHRSVSWYQQTPGQGLQFLFEYFSETQRNKGNFPGRFSGRQFSNSRSEMNVSTLELGDSALYLCASATQELSTDTQYFGPGTRLTVL.

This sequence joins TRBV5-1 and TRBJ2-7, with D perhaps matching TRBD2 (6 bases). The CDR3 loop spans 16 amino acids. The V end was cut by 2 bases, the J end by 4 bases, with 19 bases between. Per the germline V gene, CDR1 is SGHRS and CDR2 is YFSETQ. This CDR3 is CASSLRRESLGYEQYF. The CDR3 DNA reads TGCGCCAGCAGCTTAAGGAGGGAATCCCTCGGTTACGAGCAGTACTTC. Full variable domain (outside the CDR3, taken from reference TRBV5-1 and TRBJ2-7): KAGVTQTPRYLIKTRGQQVTLSCSPISGHRSVSWYQQTPGQGLQFLFEYFSETQRNKGNFPGRFSGRQFSNSRSEMNVSTLELGDSALYLCASSLRRESLGYEQYFGPGTRLTVT.

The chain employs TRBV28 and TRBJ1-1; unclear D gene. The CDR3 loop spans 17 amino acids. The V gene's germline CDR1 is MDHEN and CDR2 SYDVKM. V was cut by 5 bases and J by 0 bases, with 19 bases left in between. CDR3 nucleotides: TGTGCCAGCAGTCCCCCTTATCGGCCGGGAATGAACACTGAAGCTTTCTTT. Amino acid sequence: CASSPPYRPGMNTEAFF.

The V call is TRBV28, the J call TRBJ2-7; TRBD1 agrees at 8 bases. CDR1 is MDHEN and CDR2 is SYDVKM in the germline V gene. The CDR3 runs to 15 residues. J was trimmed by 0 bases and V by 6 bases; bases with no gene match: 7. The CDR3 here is CASSQTGGSSYEQYF. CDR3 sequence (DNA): TGTGCCAGCAGCCAAACAGGGGGGTCCTCCTACGAGCAGTACTTC.

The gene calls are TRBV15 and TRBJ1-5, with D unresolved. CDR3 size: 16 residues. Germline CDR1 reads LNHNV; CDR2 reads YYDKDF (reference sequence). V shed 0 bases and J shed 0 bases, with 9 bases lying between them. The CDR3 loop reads CATSRDLRNSNQPQHF. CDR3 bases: TGTGCCACCAGCAGAGATTTGCGAAATAGCAATCAGCCCCAGCATTTT. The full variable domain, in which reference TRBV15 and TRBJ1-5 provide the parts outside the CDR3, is DAMVIQNPRYQVTQFGKPVTLSCSQTLNHNVMYWYQQKSSQAPKLLFHYYDKDFNNEADTPDNFQSRRPNTSFCFLDIRSPGLGDTAMYLCATSRDLRNSNQPQHFGDGTRLSIL.

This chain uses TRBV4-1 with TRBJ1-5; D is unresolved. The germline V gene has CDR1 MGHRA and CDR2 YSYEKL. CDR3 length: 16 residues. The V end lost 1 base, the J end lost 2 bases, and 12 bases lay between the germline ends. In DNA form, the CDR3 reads TGCGCCAGCAGCCAAGTCCATGGATGGGGCAATCAGCCCCAGCATTTT. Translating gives CASSQVHGWGNQPQHF.